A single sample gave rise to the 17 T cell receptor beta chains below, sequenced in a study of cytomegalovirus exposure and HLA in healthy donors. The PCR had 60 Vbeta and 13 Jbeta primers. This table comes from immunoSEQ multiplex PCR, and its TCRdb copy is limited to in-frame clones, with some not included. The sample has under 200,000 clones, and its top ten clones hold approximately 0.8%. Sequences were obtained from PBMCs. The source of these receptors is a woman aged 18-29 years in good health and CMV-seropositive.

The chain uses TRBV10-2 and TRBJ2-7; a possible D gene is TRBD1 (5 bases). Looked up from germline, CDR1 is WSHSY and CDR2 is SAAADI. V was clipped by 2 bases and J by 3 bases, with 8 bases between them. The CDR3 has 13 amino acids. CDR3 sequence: CASSEGDSYEQYF. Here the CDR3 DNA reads TGCGCCAGCAGTGAGGGTGACAGCTACGAGCAGTACTTC.

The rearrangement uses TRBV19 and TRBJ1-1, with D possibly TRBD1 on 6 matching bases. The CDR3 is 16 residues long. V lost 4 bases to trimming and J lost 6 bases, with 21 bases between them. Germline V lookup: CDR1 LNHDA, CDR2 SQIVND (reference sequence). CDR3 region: CASSTRTDSHGAEAFF. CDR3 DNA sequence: TGTGCCAGTAGTACCCGGACAGACTCCCACGGGGCTGAAGCTTTCTTT.

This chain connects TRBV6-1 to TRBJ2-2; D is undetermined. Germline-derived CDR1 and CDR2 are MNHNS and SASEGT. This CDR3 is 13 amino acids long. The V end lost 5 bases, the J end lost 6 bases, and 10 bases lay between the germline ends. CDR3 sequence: CASSPGEAGELFF. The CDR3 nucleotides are TGTGCCAGCAGTCCGGGTGAGGCCGGGGAGCTGTTTTTT.

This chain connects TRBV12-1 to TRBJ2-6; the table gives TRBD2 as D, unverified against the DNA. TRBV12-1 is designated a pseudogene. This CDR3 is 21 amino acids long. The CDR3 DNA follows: TGTGCCAGCAGCTTTGTCCAAGGGAGGACTAAAAAGAGCTCTGGGGCCAACGTCCTGACTTTC. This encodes CASSFVQGRTKKSSGANVLTF.

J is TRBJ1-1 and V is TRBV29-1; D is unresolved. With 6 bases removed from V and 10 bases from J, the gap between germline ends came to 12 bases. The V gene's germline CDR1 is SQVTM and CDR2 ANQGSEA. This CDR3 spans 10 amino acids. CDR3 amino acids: CSVKEGLAFF. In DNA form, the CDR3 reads TGCAGCGTAAAGGAGGGATTAGCTTTCTTT.

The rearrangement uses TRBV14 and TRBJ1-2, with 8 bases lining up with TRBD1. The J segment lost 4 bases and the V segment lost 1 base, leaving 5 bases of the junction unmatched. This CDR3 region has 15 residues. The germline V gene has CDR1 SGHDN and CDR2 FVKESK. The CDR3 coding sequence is TGTGCCAGCAGCCAAGTGTCAGGGGGCGGCTATGGCTACACCTTC. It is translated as CASSQVSGGGYGYTF.

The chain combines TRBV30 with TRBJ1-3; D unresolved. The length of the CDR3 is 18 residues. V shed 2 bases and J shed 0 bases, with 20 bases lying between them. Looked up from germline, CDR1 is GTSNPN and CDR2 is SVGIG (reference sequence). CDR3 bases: TGTGCCTGGAGTCTCGGAATGGGGAGAATAGTCTCTGGAAACACCATATATTTT. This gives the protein CAWSLGMGRIVSGNTIYF. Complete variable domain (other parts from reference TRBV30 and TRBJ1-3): SQTIHQWPATLVQPVGSPLSLECTVEGTSNPNLYWYRQAAGRGLQLLFYSVGIGQISSEVPQNLSASRPQDRQFILSSKKLLLSDSGFYLCAWSLGMGRIVSGNTIYFGEGSWLTVV.

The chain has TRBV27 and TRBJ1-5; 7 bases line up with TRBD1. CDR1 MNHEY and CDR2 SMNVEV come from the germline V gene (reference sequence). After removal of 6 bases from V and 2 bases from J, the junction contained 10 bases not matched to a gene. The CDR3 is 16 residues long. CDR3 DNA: TGTGCCAGCAGCCTACAAACCGGGACAGGCAATCAGCCCCAGCATTTT. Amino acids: CASSLQTGTGNQPQHF.

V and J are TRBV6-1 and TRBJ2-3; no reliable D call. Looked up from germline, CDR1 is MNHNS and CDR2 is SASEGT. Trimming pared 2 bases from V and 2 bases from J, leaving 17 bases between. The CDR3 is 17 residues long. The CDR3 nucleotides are TGTGCCAGCAGTGAATGGAAGGCTGGGCCTAACACAGATACGCAGTATTTT. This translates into CASSEWKAGPNTDTQYF.

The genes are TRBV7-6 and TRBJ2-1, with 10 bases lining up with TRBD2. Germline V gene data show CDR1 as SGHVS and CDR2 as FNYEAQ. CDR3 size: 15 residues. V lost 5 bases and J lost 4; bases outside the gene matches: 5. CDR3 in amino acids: CASSPLAGGYNEQFF. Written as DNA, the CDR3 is TGTGCCAGCAGCCCGTTAGCGGGGGGATACAATGAGCAGTTCTTC.

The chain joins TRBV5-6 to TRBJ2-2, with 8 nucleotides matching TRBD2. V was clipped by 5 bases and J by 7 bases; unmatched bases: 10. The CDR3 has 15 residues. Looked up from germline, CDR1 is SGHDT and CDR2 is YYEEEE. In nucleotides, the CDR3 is TGTGCCAGCAGTCCCCTGCCGGGGGGGCACGGGGAGCTGTTTTTT. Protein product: CASSPLPGGHGELFF.

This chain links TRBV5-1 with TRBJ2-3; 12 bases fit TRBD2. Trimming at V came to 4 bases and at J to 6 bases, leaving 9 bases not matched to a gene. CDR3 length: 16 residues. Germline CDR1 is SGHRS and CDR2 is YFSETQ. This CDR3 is CASSLPTSGRGDTQYF. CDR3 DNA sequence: TGCGCCAGCAGCCTCCCGACTAGCGGGAGAGGGGATACGCAGTATTTT.

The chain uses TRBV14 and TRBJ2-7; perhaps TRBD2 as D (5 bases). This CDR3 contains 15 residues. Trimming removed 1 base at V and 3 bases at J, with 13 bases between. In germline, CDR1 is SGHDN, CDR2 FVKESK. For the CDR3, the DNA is TGTGCCAGCAGCCAAGGGTCGGGGTTGGTCTACGAGCAGTACTTC. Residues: CASSQGSGLVYEQYF.

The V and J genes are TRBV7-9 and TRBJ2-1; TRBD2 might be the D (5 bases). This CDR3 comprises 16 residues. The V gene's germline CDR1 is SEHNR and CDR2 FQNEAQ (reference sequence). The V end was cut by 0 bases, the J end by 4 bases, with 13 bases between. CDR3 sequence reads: CASSLATRVDYNEQFF. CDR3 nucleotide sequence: TGTGCCAGCAGCTTAGCGACGCGGGTGGATTACAATGAGCAGTTCTTC.

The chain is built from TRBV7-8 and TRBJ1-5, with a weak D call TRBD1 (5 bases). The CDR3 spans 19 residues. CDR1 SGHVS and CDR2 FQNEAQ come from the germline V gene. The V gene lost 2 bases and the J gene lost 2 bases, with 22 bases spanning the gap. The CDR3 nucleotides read TGTGCCAGCAGCTTAAGGGCAGGGACTCTTCAGGTGGGCAATCAGCCCCAGCATTTT. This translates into CASSLRAGTLQVGNQPQHF.

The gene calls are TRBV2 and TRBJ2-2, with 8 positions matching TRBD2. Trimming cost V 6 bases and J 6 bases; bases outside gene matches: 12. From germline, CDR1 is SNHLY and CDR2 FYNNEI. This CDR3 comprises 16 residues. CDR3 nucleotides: TGTGCCAGCAGAGATCGACTAGCGTTACAGGCCGGGGAGCTGTTTTTT. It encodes CASRDRLALQAGELFF. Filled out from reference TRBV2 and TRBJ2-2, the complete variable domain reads EPEVTQTPSHQVTQMGQEVILRCVPISNHLYFYWYRQILGQKVEFLVSFYNNEISEKSEIFDDQFSVERPDGSNFTLKIRSTKLEDSAMYFCASRDRLALQAGELFFGEGSRLTVL.

CDR3 nucleotides: TGCGCCAGCAGCCTTGGATCCCTAACAGGGGGACTCACAGATACGCAGTATTTT. It specifies CASSLGSLTGGLTDTQYF. The gene calls are TRBV5-1 and TRBJ2-3; 8 nucleotides match TRBD1. Trimming at V came to 4 bases and at J to 2 bases, leaving 15 bases not matched to a gene. The CDR3 extends over 18 amino acids. Germline V lookup: CDR1 SGHRS, CDR2 YFSETQ.